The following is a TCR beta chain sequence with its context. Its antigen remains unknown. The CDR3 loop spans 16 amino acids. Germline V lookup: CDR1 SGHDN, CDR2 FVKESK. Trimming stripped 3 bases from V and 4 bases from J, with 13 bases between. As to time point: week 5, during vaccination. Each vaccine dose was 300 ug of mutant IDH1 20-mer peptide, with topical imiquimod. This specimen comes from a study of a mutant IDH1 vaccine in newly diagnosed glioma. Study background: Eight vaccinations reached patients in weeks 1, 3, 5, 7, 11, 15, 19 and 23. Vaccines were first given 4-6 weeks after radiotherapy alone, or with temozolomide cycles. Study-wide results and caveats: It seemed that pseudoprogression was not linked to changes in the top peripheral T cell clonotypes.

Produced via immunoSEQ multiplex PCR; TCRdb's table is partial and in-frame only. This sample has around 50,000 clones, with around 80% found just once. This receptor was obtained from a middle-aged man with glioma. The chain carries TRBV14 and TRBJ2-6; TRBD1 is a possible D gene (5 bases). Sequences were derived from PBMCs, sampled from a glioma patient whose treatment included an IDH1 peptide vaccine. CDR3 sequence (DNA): TGTGCCAGCAGCCAGCCCGGCAGGGCGGGGGCCAACGTCCTGACTTTC. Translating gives CASSQPGRAGANVLTF.